These 11 T cell receptor beta chains came from one sample sequenced in a study of Ad26.COV2.S vaccination and SARS-CoV-2 variants. TCRdb's copy holds only in-frame clones and misses some; the assay was immunoSEQ multiplex PCR. The data contain 250,000 or so clones, approximately 88% of them singletons. As for treatment: some 20 received Ad26.COV2.S at low or high dose, single or two shots; 5 received placebo; per-sample allocation not given. Following the first vaccine or placebo injection, samples were taken on day 63. Here the sequenced sample was peripheral blood, taken in a trial of Ad26.COV2.S vaccine versus placebo. The receptors were sampled from a person aged 18-65 years who received the Ad26.COV2.S COVID-19 vaccine or a placebo.

The chain carries TRBV5-8 and TRBJ2-1; D might be TRBD2 (5 bases). Germline CDR1 and CDR2: SGHTS and YDEGEE. V lost 0 bases, J lost 3 bases, and 10 bases lay in between. This CDR3 is 15 amino acids long. CDR3 sequence: CASSLDLASYNEQFF. The CDR3 DNA sequence: TGTGCCAGCAGCTTGGACCTAGCCAGCTACAATGAGCAGTTCTTC.

V gene TRBV7-2 combines with J gene TRBJ2-4, with D maybe TRBD2 (6 bases). Germline V lookup: CDR1 SGHTA, CDR2 FQGNSA. V dropped 1 base and J dropped 0 bases, with 7 bases sitting between them. The CDR3 sequence is 15 residues long. CDR3 sequence: CASSLGGVAKNIQYF. The CDR3 coding sequence is TGTGCCAGCAGCTTAGGGGGGGTAGCCAAAAACATTCAGTACTTC.

The rearrangement uses TRBV5-8 and TRBJ2-1, with 12 positions matching TRBD2. V shed 5 bases, J shed 4 bases, and the junction held 7 bases outside the gene matches. Per the germline V gene, CDR1 is SGHTS and CDR2 is YDEGEE. The CDR3 spans 16 residues. The CDR3 nucleotides read TGTGCCAGCAGGCCGGGACTAGCGGGTGTTTACAATGAGCAGTTCTTC. Translated, it gives CASRPGLAGVYNEQFF.

V gene TRBV4-3 combines with J gene TRBJ2-7; maybe TRBD2 (5 bases). CDR1 and CDR2 (germline): LGHNA, YSLEER. The V end lost 4 bases, the J end lost 5 bases, and 9 bases lay between the germline ends. The CDR3 extends over 12 amino acids. DNA of the CDR3: TGCGCCAGCAGCCTAGAGAGGGACGAGCAGTACTTC. This encodes CASSLERDEQYF.

This sequence joins TRBV7-2 and TRBJ2-1; TRBD1 is a possible D gene (6 bases). Trimming left V 5 bases short and J 0 bases short, with 17 bases between. Germline CDR1 SGHTA, CDR2 FQGNSA. The CDR3 loop spans 17 amino acids. CDR3 loop: CASSLGAYPSSYNEQFF. The CDR3 DNA reads as TGTGCCAGCAGCCTGGGGGCCTACCCGAGCTCCTACAATGAGCAGTTCTTC.

This clone was counted only a few times. J is TRBJ1-2 and V is TRBV18; weak D call: TRBD1 (6 bases). The CDR3 runs 15 residues. CDR1 and CDR2 (germline): KGHSH, LQKENI. The V gene lost 0 bases and the J gene lost 0 bases, with 8 bases spanning the gap. The CDR3 region has the DNA TGTGCCAGCTCACCACCGGGGGCCCCTAACTATGGCTACACCTTC. Amino acid sequence: CASSPPGAPNYGYTF.

The chain links TRBV4-1 to TRBJ2-3; D is possibly TRBD2 (5 bases). Per germline, CDR1 MGHRA and CDR2 YSYEKL. Trimming removed 6 bases at V and 2 bases at J, with 21 bases between. This CDR3 is built from 17 residues. The CDR3: CASSHPGLREITDTQYF. For the CDR3, the DNA is TGCGCCAGCAGTCACCCAGGTTTGAGGGAGATCACAGATACGCAGTATTTT.

This rearrangement joins TRBV6-5 to TRBJ2-1, with TRBD1 matching over 9 bases. The CDR3 covers 13 residues. CDR1 is MNHEY and CDR2 is SVGAGI in the germline V gene. The V segment lost 6 bases and the J segment 9 bases; nucleotides outside the gene matches: 6. In nucleotides, the CDR3 is TGTGCCAGCAGGGGGACAGGGAGGGGTGAGCAGTTCTTC. Translating it yields CASRGTGRGEQFF.

This chain uses TRBV6-2 or TRBV6-3 with TRBJ1-2; a possible D gene is TRBD1 (5 bases). V dropped 6 bases and J dropped 0 bases, with 17 bases sitting between them. Germline V gives CDR1 MNHEY, CDR2 SVGEGT. This CDR3 spans 16 amino acids. The CDR3 DNA reads as TGTGCCAGCAGCCCTTGGGGACGAGATGCTAACTATGGCTACACCTTC. The encoded protein is CASSPWGRDANYGYTF.

This sequence joins TRBV7-2 and TRBJ2-4; a weak D match, TRBD2 (6 bases). Germline assignment: CDR1 SGHTA and CDR2 FQGNSA. The V gene lost 5 bases and the J gene lost 5 bases, with 13 bases spanning the gap. This CDR3 comprises 14 residues. DNA of the CDR3: TGTGCCAGCAGCCCTTGGACTACGCAAAACATTCAGTACTTC. This codes for CASSPWTTQNIQYF.

The chain uses TRBV7-8 and TRBJ2-2; weak D call: TRBD1 (6 bases). The ends were cut back, 1 base at V and 1 base at J, with 10 bases in the middle. The CDR3 length is 16 residues. CDR1 is SGHVS and CDR2 is FQNEAQ in the germline V gene. The CDR3 loop is CASSLVLGQNTGELFF. The CDR3 bases are TGTGCCAGCAGCTTAGTTTTGGGACAGAACACCGGGGAGCTGTTTTTT.